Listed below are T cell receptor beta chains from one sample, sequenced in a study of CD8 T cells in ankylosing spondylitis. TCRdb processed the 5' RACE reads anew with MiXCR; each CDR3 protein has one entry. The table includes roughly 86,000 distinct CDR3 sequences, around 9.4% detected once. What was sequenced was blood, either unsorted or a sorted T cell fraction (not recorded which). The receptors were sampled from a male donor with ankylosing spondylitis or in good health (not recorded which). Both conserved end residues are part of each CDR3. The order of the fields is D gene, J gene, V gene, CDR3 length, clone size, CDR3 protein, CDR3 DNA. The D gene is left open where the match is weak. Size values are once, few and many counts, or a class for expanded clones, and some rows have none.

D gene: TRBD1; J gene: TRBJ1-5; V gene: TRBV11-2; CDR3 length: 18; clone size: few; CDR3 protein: CASSLFFAVGTGDQPQHF; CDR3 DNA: TGTGCCAGCAGCTTATTTTTCGCGGTCGGGACAGGGGACCAACCCCAGCATTTT
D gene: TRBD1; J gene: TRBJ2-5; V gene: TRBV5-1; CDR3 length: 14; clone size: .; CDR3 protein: CASSSGTDQETQYF; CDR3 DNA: TGCGCCAGCAGCTCCGGGACAGACCAAGAGACCCAGTACTTC
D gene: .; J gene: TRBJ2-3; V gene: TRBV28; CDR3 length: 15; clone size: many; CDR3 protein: CASSLRTASTDTQYF; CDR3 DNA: TGTGCCAGCAGTCTCCGGACAGCTAGCACAGATACGCAGTATTTT
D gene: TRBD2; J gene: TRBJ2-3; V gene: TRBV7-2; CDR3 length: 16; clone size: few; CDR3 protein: CASSRGLAGATDTQYF; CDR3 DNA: TGTGCCAGCAGCCGGGGACTAGCGGGAGCCACAGATACGCAGTATTTT
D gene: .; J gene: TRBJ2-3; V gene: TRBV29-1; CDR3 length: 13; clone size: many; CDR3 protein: CSVNTGFPDTQYF; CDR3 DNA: TGCAGCGTTAATACAGGGTTCCCAGATACGCAGTATTTT
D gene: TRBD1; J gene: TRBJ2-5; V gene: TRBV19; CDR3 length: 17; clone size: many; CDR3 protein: CASSTPTGTGAQETQYF; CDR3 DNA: TGTGCCAGTAGTACTCCTACCGGGACAGGGGCCCAAGAGACCCAGTACTTC
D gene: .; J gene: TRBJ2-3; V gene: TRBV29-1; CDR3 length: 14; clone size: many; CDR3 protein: CSVEEGWSTDTQYF; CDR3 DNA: TGCAGCGTTGAGGAGGGATGGAGCACAGATACGCAGTATTTT
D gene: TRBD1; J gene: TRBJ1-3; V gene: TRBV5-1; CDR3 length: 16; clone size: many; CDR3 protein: CASTLAGTDSGNTIYF; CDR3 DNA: TGCGCCAGCACCCTGGCCGGGACAGACTCTGGAAACACCATATATTTT
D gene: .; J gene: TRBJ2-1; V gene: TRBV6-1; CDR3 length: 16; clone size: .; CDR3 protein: CASSDIRGRAYNEQFF; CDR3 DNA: TGTGCCAGCAGTGATATCAGGGGGAGGGCCTACAATGAGCAGTTCTTC
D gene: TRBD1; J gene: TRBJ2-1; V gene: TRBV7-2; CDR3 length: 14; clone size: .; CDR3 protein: CASSLVGQSDEQFF; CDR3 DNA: TGTGCCAGCAGCTTAGTGGGACAGTCAGACGAGCAGTTCTTC
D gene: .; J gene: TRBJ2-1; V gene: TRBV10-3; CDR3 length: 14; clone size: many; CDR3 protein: CAISKNTGPNEQFF; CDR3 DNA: TGTGCCATCAGTAAAAATACGGGACCCAATGAGCAGTTCTTC
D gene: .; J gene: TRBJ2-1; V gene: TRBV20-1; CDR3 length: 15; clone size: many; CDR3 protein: CSAGARGTLYNEQFF; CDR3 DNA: TGCAGTGCTGGGGCTCGGGGGACCCTCTACAATGAGCAGTTCTTC
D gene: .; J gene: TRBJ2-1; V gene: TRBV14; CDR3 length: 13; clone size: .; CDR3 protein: CASSQLSYTEQFF; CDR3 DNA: TGTGCCAGCAGCCAACTTTCCTACACTGAGCAGTTCTTC
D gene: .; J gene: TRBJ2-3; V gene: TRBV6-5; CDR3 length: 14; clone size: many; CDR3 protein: CASSYPGSDHTQYF; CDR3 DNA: TGTGCCAGCAGTTACCCGGGATCAGACCATACGCAGTATTTT
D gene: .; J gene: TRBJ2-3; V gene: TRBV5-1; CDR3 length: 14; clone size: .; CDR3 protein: CASLELGDTDTQYF; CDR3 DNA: TGCGCCAGCTTGGAACTAGGGGACACAGATACGCAGTATTTT
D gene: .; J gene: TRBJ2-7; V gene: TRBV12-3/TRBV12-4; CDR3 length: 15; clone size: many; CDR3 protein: CASSLAGQYPYEQYF; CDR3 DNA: TGTGCCAGCAGTTTAGCTGGACAGTACCCCTACGAGCAGTACTTC
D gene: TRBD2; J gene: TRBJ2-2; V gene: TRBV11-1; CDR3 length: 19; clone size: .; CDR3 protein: CASSAPTSGGYSNTGELFF; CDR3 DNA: TGTGCCAGCAGCGCCCCTACTAGCGGGGGTTACTCGAACACCGGGGAGCTGTTTTTT
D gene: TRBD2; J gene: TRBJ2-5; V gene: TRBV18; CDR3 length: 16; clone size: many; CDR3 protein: CASSPLAGGIQETQYF; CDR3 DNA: TGTGCCAGCTCACCACTAGCGGGGGGTATCCAAGAGACCCAGTACTTC
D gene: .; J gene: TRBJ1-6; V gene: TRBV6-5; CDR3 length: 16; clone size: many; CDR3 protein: CASSYTRGGQGSPLHF; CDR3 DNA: TGTGCCAGCAGTTACACCCGCGGGGGGCAGGGTTCACCCCTCCACTTT
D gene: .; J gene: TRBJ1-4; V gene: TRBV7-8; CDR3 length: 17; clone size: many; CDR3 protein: CASSLWPGTMIDEKLFF; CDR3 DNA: TGTGCCAGCAGCTTATGGCCTGGGACCATGATCGATGAAAAACTGTTTTTT
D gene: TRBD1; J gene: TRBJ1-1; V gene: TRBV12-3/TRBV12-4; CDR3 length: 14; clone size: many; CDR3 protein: CASSLDRSNTEAFF; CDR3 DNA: TGTGCCAGCAGTTTGGACAGGAGTAACACTGAAGCTTTCTTT
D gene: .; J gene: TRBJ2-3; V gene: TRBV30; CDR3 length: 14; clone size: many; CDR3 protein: CAWSAALSADTQYF; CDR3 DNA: TGTGCCTGGAGTGCGGCCCTGTCAGCAGATACGCAGTATTTT
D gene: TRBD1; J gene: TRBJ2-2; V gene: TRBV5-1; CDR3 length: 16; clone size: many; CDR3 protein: CASSLRDRGGTGELFF; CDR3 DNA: TGCGCCAGCAGCTTAAGGGACAGGGGAGGTACCGGGGAGCTGTTTTTT
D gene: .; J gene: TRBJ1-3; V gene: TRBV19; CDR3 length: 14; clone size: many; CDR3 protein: CASTTRGTGNTIYF; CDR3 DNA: TGTGCCAGTACCACCCGGGGGACTGGAAACACCATATATTTT
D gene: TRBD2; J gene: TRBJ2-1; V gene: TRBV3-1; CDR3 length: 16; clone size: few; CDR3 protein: CASSLKRGVSLNEQFF; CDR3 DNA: TGTGCCAGCAGCCTAAAGCGGGGGGTCTCCTTGAATGAGCAGTTCTTC
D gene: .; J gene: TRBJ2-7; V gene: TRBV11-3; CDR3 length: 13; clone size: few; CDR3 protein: CASSHRGTYEQYF; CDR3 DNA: TGTGCCAGCAGCCATCGAGGAACCTACGAGCAGTACTTC
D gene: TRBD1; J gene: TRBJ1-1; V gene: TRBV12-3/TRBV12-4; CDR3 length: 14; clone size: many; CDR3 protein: CASSFPPGGTEAFF; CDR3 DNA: TGTGCCAGCAGTTTTCCGCCAGGGGGCACTGAAGCTTTCTTT
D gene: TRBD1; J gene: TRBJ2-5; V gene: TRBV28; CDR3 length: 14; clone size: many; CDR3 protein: CASSPQQGTETQYF; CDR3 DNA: TGTGCCAGCAGTCCACAACAGGGGACGGAGACCCAGTACTTC
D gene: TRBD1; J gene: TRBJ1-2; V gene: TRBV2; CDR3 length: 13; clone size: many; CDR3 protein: CASSTEGAGGYTF; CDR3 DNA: TGTGCCAGCAGTACCGAGGGGGCAGGAGGCTACACCTTC
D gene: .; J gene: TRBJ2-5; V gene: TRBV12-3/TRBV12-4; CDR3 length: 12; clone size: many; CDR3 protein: CASSFPQETQYF; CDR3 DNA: TGTGCCAGCAGTTTCCCCCAAGAGACCCAGTACTTC
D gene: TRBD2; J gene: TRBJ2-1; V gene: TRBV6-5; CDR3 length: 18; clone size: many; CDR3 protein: CASSHLAAGAGERDEQFF; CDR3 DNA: TGTGCCAGCAGTCACTTAGCGGCTGGGGCGGGGGAAAGAGATGAGCAGTTCTTC
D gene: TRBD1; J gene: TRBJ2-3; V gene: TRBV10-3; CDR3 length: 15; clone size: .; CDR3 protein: CAISTGTGGKDTQYF; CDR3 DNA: TGTGCCATCAGTACCGGGACAGGGGGCAAAGATACGCAGTATTTT
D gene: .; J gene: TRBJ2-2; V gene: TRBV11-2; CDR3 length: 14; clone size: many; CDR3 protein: CASIPRDFTGELFF; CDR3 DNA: TGTGCCAGCATCCCTCGGGATTTCACCGGGGAGCTGTTTTTT
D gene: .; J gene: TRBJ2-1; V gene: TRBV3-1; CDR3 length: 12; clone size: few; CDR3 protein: CASSQDRGSQFF; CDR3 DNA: TGTGCCAGCAGCCAAGACCGGGGATCGCAGTTCTTC
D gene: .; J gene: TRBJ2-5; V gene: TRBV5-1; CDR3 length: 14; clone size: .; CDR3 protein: CASSLGDVQETQYF; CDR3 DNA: TGCGCCAGCAGCTTGGGGGACGTGCAAGAGACCCAGTACTTC
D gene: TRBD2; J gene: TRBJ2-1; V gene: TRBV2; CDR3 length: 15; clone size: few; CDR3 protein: CADKPSGGQNNEQFF; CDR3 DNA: TGTGCCGATAAACCTAGCGGGGGGCAGAACAATGAGCAGTTCTTC
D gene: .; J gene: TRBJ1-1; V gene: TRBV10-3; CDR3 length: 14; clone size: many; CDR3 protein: CALGRSEVNTEAFF; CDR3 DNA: TGTGCCCTAGGAAGGTCCGAAGTCAACACTGAAGCTTTCTTT
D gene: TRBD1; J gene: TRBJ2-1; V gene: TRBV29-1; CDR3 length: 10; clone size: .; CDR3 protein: CSVDRAGPFF; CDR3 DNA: TGCAGCGTCGACAGGGCAGGCCCGTTCTTC
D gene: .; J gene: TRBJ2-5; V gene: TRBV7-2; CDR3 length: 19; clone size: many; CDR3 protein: CASSLVPGWRPSKKETQYF; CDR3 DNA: TGTGCCAGCAGCTTAGTCCCAGGTTGGAGGCCCTCGAAAAAAGAGACCCAGTACTTC
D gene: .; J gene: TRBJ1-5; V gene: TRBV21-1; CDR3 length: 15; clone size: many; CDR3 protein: CASTPRKGSNQPQHF; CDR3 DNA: TGTGCCAGCACCCCGCGGAAGGGTAGCAATCAGCCCCAGCATTTT
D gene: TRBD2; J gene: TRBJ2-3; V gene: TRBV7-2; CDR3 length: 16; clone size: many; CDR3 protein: CASSPGGTRRADTQYF; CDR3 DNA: TGTGCCAGCAGCCCCGGGGGGACTAGGAGGGCAGATACGCAGTATTTT
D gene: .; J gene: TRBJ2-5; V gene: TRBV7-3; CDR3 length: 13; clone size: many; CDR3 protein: CASSLTADETQYF; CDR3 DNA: TGTGCCAGCAGCTTAACCGCGGACGAGACCCAGTACTTC
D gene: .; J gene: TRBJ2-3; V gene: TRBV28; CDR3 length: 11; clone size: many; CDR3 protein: CASSLLDTQYF; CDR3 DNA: TGTGCCAGCAGTTTATTAGATACGCAGTATTTT
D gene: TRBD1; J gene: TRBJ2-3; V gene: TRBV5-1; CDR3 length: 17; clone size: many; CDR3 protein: CASSLTGTGAPTDTQYF; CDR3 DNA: TGCGCCAGCAGCTTGACCGGGACAGGTGCTCCCACAGATACGCAGTATTTT
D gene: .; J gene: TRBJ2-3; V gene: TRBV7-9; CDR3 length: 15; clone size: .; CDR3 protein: CASSLTLEVTNTQYF; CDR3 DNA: TGTGCCAGCAGCTTGACCCTAGAAGTCACGAATACGCAGTATTTT
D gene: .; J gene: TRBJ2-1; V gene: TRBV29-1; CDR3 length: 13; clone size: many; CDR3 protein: CSATGRSYNEQFF; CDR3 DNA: TGCAGCGCCACGGGACGCTCCTACAATGAGCAGTTCTTC
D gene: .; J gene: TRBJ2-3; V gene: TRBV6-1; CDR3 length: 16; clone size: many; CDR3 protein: CASSEALGTGTDTQYF; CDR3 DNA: TGTGCCAGCAGTGAAGCCCTAGGGACTGGCACAGATACGCAGTATTTT
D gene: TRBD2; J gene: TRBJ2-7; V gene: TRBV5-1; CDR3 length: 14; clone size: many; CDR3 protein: CASSSGLTTYEQYF; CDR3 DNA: TGCGCCAGCAGCTCGGGACTAACTACCTACGAGCAGTACTTC
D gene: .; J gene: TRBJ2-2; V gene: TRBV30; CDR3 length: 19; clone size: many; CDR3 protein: CAWSIYIPGTGTHRGAVFF; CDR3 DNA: .